The clone carrying this TCR beta chain has only one observation. Its ends do not fully match the called genes, so a read error is possible. Patients were ruled out by autoimmune disease history or systemic immunosuppression. Only in-frame clones appear in the TCRdb table, and some are missing; sequencing was by immunoSEQ multiplex PCR. This table holds 65,000 to 70,000 clones, roughly nine tenths found once. Germline values: CDR1 SGHVS, CDR2 FQNEAQ. CDR3 length equals 18 residues. This sample is part of a study of OX40 agonist ivuxolimab in advanced cancers. Overall study: Mean age around 60 years, range 23 to 79; around 80% male.

The sequences come from CD4+ or CD8+ T cells sorted from blood, collected in a trial of the OX40 agonist ivuxolimab. The sequence was collected from an adult with an advanced solid tumor such as melanoma, head and neck, liver or kidney cancer. The V gene is TRBV7-8, the J gene TRBJ2-7; the match to TRBD2 covers 9 bases. The CDR3 reads CASSERLAGTSISSEQYF. The CDR3 DNA sequence: TGTGCCAGCAGCGAACGGCTAGCGGGAACCTCTATATCCTCCGAGCAGTACTTC.